Below are 5 T cell receptor beta chains sequenced from a single sample in a study of T cell responses to AZD1222 COVID-19 vaccine. Clones were read by immunoSEQ multiplex PCR, and TCRdb kept only the in-frame ones, dropping some. Altogether about 120,000 clones are present, about 90% being singletons, with the ten largest covering roughly 5.7%. The input for sequencing was peripheral blood, taken on day 0 of AZD1222 vaccination. These receptors were obtained from an adult in good health.

Comment on this clone: Different DNA sequences within this sample yield the same CDR3. The V gene is TRBV5-1, the J gene TRBJ2-7; D possibly uses TRBD1 or TRBD2 (5 bases each). V gave up 0 bases and J gave up 3 bases, with 7 bases separating them. From germline, CDR1 is SGHRS and CDR2 YFSETQ. The CDR3 runs to 13 residues. This chain's CDR3 is CASSLAGSYEQYF. In DNA, the CDR3 is TGCGCCAGCAGCTTGGCAGGGAGCTACGAGCAGTACTTC.

DNA of the CDR3: TGTGCCAGTAGTATAGATCTCCCGGGGAGCTCCTATAATTCACCCCTCCACTTT. Amino acids: CASSIDLPGSSYNSPLHF. The chain combines TRBV19 with TRBJ1-6, with D unclear. CDR1 is LNHDA and CDR2 is SQIVND in the germline V gene (reference sequence). The CDR3 covers 18 residues. V was clipped by 0 bases and J by 0 bases, with 12 bases between them. The full variable domain, with the rest looked up from reference TRBV19 and TRBJ1-6, is DGGITQSPKYLFRKEGQNVTLSCEQNLNHDAMYWYRQDPGQGLRLIYYSQIVNDFQKGDIAEGYSVSREKKESFPLTVTSAQKNPTAFYLCASSIDLPGSSYNSPLHFGNGTRLTVT.

The genes are TRBV7-3 and TRBJ2-3; TRBD1 aligns across 10 bases. Germline CDR1 is SGHTA and CDR2 is FQGTGA. The CDR3 runs to 16 residues. The V segment lost 6 bases and the J segment 5 bases; nucleotides outside the gene matches: 11. The CDR3 loop reads CASSTYDRGLEDTQYF. CDR3 bases: TGTGCCAGCAGTACTTACGACAGGGGGCTGGAAGATACGCAGTATTTT. The variable domain in full, with the rest retrieved from reference TRBV7-3 and TRBJ2-3, is GAGVSQTPSNKVTEKGKYVELRCDPISGHTALYWYRQSLGQGPEFLIYFQGTGAADDSGLPNDRFFAVRPEGSVSTLKIQRTERGDSAVYLCASSTYDRGLEDTQYFGPGTRLTVL.

The V gene is TRBV30, the J gene TRBJ1-5; D perhaps matches TRBD1 (6 bases). CDR1 is GTSNPN and CDR2 is SVGIG in the germline V gene (reference sequence). Trimming stripped 0 bases from V and 2 bases from J, with 11 bases between. The CDR3 is made up of 15 amino acids. The CDR3 region is CAWSVGGRGNQPQHF. CDR3 DNA sequence: TGTGCCTGGAGTGTAGGGGGTAGGGGCAATCAGCCCCAGCATTTT.

This chain connects TRBV5-6 to TRBJ2-7; the D gene could be TRBD1 or TRBD2 (5 bases each). CDR3 length equals 15 residues. Germline assignment: CDR1 SGHDT and CDR2 YYEEEE. The V gene lost 4 bases and the J gene lost 2 bases, with 16 bases spanning the gap. The CDR3 nucleotides are TGTGCCAGCAGCCCCGTCCCGGGGCTAACCTACGAGCAGTACTTC. This translates into CASSPVPGLTYEQYF.